The following is a T cell receptor beta chain sequence with its context. The sample comes from a study of blood T cell repertoires in COVID-19. Study at large: Some COVID-19 samples were acute and others convalescent; all came from the United States, Italy and Spain. T cells, B-cell-depleted T cells, or PBMCs provided the cDNA or gDNA that served as material.

Per the original methods: Cell counts per sample came from amplifying reference gene primers. The method was immunoSEQ multiplex PCR; TCRdb's version includes in-frame clones alone and lacks a portion of them. V and J calls and clone size come straight from that table; D and trimming were deduced from the DNA. The repertoire holds under 100,000 clones, about 89% seen once, with roughly 17% in the top ten. This CDR3 spans 13 amino acids. V lost 7 bases, J lost 2 bases, and 11 bases lay in between. The germline V gene encodes CDR1 SNHLY and CDR2 FYNNEI. This sequence joins TRBV2 and TRBJ1-1; D is perhaps TRBD1 (5 bases). The receptor was derived from a human donor in a cohort sampled during active COVID-19. Sequenced material: peripheral blood. This chain's CDR3 is CASNRDSNTEAFF. For the CDR3, the DNA is TGTGCCAGCAACCGGGACTCAAACACTGAAGCTTTCTTT. Variable domain in full (rest from reference TRBV2 and TRBJ1-1): EPEVTQTPSHQVTQMGQEVILRCVPISNHLYFYWYRQILGQKVEFLVSFYNNEISEKSEIFDDQFSVERPDGSNFTLKIRSTKLEDSAMYFCASNRDSNTEAFFGQGTRLTVV.